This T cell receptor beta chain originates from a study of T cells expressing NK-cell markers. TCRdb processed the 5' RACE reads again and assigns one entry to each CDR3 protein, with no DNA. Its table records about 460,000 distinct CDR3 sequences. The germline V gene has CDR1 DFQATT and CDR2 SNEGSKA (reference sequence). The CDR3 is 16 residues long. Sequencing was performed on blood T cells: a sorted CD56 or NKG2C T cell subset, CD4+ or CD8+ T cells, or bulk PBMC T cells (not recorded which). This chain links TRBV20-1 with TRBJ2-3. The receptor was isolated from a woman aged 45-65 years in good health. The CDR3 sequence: CSARDATSGRTDTQYF.